The present TCR beta chain was sequenced within a study of radiation and T cells in renal cell carcinoma. Study as a whole: Nephrectomy followed 15 Gy stereotactic body radiation by 4 weeks.

General observations from the study: Baseline intratumoral clonotype presence is unknown without pretreatment biopsies.

The time point: baseline pretreatment blood. Treatment given: 15 Gy SBRT to primary tumor, nephrectomy 4 weeks later. V dropped 5 bases and J dropped 7 bases, with 11 bases sitting between them. The CDR3 extends over 12 amino acids. CDR1 MNHNS and CDR2 SASEGT come from the germline V gene. About this clone itself: The antigen is undetermined.

Assay used: immunoSEQ multiplex PCR; TCRdb lists only in-frame clones, some missing. The table includes 130,000 or so clones, roughly 90% detected once. The sequencing used blood, collected from a patient whose treatment included radiotherapy and nephrectomy. The genes are TRBV6-1 and TRBJ1-2; D not resolved. This TCR derives from a woman aged 45-65 years with renal cell carcinoma. The CDR3 DNA sequence: TGTGCCAGCAGTATCTTCCCTGGTGGCTACACCTTC. Its translation: CASSIFPGGYTF.